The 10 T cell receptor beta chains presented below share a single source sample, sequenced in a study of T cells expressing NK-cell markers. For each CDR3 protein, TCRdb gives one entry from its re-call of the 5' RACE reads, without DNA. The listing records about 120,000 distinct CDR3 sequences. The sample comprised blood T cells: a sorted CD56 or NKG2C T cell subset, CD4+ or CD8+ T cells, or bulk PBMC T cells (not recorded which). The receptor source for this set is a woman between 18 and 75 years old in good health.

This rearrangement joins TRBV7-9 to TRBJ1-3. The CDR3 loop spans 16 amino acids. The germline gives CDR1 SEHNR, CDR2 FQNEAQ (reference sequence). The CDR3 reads CASSLGGEAWGNTIYF.

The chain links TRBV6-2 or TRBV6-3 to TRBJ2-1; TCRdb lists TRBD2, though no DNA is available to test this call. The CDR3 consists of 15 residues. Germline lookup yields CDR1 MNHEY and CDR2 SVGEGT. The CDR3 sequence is CASSWRLAPLNGQFF.

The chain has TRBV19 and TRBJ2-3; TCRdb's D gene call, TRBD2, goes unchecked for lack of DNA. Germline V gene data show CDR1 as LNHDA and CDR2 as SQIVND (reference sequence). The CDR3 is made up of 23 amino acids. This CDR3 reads CASSSGPGATGLAEHTYTDTQYF.

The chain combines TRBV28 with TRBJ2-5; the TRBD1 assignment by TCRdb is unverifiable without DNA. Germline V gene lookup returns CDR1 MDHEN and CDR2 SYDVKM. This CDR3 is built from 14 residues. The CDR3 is CASSFLRDQETQYF.

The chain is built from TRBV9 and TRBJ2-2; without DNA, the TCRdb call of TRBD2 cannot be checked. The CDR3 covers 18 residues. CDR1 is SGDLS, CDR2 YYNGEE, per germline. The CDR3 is CASSPGLAGGSNTGELFF.

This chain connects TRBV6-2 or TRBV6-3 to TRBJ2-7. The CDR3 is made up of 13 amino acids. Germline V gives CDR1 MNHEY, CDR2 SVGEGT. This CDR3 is CASSFGQPYEQYF.

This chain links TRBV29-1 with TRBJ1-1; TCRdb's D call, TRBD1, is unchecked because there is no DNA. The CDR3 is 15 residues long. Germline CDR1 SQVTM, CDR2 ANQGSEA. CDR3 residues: CSVVGLDSTYTEAFF.

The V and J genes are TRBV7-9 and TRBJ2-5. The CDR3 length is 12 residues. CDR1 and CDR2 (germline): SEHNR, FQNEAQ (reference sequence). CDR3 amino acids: CASSLEYETQYF.

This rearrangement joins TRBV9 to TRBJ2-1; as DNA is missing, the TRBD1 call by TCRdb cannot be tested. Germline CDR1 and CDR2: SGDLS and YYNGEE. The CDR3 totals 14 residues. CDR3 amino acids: CASSLGQGYNEQFF.

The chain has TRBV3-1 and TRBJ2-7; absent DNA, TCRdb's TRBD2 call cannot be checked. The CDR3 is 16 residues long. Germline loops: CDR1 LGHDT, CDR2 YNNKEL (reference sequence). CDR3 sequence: CASSHLGTSGNYEQYF.